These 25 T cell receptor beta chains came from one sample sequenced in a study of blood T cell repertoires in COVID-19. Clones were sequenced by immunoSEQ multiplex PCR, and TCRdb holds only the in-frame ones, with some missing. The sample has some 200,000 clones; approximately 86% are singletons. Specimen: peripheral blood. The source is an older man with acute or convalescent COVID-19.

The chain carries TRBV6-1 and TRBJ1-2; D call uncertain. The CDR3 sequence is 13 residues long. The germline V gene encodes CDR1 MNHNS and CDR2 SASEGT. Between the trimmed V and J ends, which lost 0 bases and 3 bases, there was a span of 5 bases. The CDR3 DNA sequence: TGTGCCAGCAGTGAAGCCACAGACTATGGCTACACCTTC. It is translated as CASSEATDYGYTF.

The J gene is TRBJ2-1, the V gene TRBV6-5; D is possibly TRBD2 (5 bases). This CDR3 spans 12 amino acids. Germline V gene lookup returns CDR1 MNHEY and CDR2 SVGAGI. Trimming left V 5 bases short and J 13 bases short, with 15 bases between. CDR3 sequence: CASSTTLASQFF. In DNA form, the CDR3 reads TGTGCCAGCAGTACGACCTTAGCGTCTCAGTTCTTC.

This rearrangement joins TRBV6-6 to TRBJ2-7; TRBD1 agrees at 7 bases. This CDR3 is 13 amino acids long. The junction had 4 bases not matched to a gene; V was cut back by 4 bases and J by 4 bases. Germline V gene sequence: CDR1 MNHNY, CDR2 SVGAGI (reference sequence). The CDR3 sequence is CASSSYRGYEQYF. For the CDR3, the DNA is TGTGCCAGCAGTTCCTACAGGGGTTACGAGCAGTACTTC.

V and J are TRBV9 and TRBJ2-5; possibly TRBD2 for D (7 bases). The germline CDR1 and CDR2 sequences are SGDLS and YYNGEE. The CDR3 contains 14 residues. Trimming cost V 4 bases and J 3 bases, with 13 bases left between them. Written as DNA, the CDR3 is TGTGCCAGCAGCAAGGGGGGGCTAGAAGAGACCCAGTACTTC. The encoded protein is CASSKGGLEETQYF.

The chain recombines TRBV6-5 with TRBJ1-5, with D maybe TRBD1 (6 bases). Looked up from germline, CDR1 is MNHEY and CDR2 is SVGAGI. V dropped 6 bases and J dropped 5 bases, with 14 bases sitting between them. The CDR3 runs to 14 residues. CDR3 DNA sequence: TGTGCCAGCAGCACTACAGGGACATATCAGCCCCAGCATTTT. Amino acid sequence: CASSTTGTYQPQHF.

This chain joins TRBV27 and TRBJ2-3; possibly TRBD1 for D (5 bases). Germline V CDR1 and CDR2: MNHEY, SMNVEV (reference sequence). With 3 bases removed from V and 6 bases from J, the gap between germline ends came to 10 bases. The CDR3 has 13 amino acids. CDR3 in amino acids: CASSLAGLDTQYF. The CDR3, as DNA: TGTGCCAGCAGTTTGGCAGGGTTGGATACGCAGTATTTT.

CDR3 DNA sequence: TGTGCCAGCAGCGTAGGCACAGGGGATATTGGCTACACCTTC. This translates into CASSVGTGDIGYTF. V gene TRBV9 combines with J gene TRBJ1-2; 7 bases line up with TRBD1. With V trimmed by 0 bases and J by 7 bases, 6 bases remained unmatched. The CDR3 covers 14 residues. Germline loops: CDR1 SGDLS, CDR2 YYNGEE.

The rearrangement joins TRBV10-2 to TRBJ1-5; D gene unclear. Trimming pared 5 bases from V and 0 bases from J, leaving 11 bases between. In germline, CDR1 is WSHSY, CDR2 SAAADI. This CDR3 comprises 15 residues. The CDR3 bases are TGCGCCAGCAGTCTAGCGGACGGTAGCAATCAGCCCCAGCATTTT. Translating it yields CASSLADGSNQPQHF.

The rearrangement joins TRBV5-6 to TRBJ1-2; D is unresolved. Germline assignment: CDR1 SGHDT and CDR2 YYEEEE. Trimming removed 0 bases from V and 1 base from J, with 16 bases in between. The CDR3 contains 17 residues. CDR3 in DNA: TGTGCCAGCAGCTTGGCCGGAGAGTGGCGGGATAACTATGGCTACACCTTC. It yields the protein CASSLAGEWRDNYGYTF.

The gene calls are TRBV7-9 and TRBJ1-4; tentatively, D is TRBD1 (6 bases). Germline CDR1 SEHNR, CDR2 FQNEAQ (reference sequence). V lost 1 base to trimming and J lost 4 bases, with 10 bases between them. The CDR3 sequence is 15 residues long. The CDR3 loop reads CASSLGAGVNEKLFF. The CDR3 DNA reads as TGTGCCAGCAGCTTAGGGGCAGGGGTTAATGAAAAACTGTTTTTT.

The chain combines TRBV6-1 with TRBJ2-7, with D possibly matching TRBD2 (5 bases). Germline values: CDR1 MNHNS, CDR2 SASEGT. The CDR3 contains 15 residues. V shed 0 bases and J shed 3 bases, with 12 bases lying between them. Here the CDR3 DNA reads TGTGCCAGCAGTGAAGCGCCCGGGGTGCTCTACGAGCAGTACTTC. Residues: CASSEAPGVLYEQYF.

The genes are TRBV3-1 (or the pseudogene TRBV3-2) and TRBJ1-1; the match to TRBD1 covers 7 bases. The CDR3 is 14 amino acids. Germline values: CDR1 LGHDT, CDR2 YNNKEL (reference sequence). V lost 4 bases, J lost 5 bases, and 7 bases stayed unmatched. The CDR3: CASSPRQGWTEAFF. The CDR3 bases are TGTGCCAGCAGCCCTCGACAGGGATGGACTGAAGCTTTCTTT.

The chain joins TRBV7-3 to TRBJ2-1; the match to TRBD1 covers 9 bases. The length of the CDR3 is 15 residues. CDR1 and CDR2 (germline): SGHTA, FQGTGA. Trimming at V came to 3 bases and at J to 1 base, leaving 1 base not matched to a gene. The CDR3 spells CASSLTGGSYNEQFF. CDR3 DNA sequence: TGTGCCAGCAGCTTGACAGGGGGATCCTACAATGAGCAGTTCTTC.

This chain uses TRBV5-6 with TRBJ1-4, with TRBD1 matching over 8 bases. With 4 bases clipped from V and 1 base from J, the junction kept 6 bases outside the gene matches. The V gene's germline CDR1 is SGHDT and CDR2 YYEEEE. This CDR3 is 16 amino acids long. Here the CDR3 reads CASSPRQGQTNEKLFF. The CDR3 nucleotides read TGTGCCAGCAGCCCTCGACAGGGGCAAACTAATGAAAAACTGTTTTTT.

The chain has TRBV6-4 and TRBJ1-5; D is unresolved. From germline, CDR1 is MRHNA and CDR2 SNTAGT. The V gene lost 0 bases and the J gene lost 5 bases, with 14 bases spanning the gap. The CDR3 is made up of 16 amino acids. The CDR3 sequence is CASSDSRGKVDQPQHF. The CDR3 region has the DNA TGTGCCAGCAGTGACTCGAGAGGTAAGGTTGATCAGCCCCAGCATTTT.

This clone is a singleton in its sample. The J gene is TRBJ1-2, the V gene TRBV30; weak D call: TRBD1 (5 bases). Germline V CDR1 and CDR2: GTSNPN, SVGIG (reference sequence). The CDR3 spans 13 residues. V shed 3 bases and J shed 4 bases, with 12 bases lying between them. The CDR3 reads CAWSAGFTYGYTF. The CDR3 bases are TGTGCCTGGAGCGCAGGGTTCACCTATGGCTACACCTTC.

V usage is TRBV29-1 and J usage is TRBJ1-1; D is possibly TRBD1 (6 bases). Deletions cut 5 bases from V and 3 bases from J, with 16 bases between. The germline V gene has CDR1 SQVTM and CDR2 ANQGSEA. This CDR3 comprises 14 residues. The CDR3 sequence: CSVLPGTSYTEAFF. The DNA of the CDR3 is TGCAGCGTTCTCCCTGGGACATCCTACACTGAAGCTTTCTTT.

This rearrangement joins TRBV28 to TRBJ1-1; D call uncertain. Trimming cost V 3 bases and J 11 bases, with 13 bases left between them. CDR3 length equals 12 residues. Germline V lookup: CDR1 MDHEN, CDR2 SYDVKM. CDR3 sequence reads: CASSFSGRRAFF. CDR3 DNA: TGTGCCAGCAGTTTTTCTGGGCGCAGGGCTTTCTTT.

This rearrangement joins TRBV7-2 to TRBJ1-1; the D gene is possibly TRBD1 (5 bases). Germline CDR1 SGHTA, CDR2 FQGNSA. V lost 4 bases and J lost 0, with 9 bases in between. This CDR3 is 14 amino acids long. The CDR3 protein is CASSSLGVNTEAFF. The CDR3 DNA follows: TGTGCCAGCAGCTCCCTAGGGGTGAACACTGAAGCTTTCTTT.

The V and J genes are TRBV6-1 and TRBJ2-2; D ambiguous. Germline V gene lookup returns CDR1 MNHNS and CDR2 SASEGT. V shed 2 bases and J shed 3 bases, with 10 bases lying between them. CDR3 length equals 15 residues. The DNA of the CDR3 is TGTGCCAGCAGTGAAATTGGGCAGCACACCGGGGAGCTGTTTTTT. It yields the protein CASSEIGQHTGELFF.

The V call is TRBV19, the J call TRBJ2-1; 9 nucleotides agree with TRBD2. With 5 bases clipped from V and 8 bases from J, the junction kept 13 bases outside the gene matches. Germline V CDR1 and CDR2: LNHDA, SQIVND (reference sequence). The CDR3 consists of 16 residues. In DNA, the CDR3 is TGTGCCAGTAGTTATTCGGGGGGACTAGCTTGGGATGAGCAGTTCTTC. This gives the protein CASSYSGGLAWDEQFF.

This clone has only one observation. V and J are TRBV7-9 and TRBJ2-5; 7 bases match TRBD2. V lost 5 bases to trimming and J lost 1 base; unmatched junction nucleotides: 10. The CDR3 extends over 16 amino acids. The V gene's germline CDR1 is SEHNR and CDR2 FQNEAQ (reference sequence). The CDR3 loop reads CASSPAERDLQETQYF. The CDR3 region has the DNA TGTGCCAGCAGCCCAGCGGAGCGGGACCTCCAAGAGACCCAGTACTTC.

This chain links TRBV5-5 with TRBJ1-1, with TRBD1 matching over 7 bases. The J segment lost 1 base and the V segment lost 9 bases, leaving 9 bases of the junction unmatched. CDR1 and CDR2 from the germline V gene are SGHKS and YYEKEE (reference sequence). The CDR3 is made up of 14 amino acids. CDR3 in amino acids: CATVWDSRNTEAFF. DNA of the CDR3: TGTGCCACCGTCTGGGACAGTCGGAACACTGAAGCTTTCTTT.

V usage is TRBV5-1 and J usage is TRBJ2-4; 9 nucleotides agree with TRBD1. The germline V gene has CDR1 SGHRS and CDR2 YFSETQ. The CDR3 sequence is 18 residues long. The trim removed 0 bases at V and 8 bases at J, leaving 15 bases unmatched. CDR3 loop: CASSLGGLTGGAMDIQYF. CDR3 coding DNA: TGCGCCAGCAGCTTGGGTGGCCTCACAGGGGGCGCGATGGACATTCAGTACTTC.

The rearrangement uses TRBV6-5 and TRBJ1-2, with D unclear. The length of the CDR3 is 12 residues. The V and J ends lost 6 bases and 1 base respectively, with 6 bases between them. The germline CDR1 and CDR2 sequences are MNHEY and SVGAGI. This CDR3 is CASRGLNYGYTF. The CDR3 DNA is TGTGCCAGCAGAGGACTTAACTATGGCTACACCTTC.